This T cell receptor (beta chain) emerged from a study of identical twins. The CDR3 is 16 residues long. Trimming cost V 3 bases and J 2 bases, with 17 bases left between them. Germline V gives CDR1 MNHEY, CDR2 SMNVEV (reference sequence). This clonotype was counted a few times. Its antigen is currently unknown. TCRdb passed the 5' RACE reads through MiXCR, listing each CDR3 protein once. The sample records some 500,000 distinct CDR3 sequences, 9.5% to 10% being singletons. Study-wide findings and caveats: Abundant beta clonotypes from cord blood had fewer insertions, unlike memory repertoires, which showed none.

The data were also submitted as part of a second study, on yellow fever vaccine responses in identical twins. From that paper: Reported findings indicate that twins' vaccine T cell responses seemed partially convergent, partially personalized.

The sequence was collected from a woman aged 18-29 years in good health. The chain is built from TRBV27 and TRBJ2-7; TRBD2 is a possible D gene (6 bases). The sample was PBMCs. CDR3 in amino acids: CASSFGLRGATYEQYF. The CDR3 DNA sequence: TGTGCCAGCAGTTTTGGGCTGCGGGGTGCTACCTACGAGCAGTACTTC.